The 26 T cell receptor beta chains given below trace back to one sample, sequenced in a study of follicular helper T cells after annual influenza vaccination. Indicated time point: 2014-2015 season, 7 days after vaccination. Clones were read by immunoSEQ multiplex PCR, and TCRdb kept only the in-frame ones, dropping some. The sample yields some 15,000 clones, 84% seen once. This specimen was CXCR5+ CD38- circulating T follicular helper cells from blood, taken 7 days after influenza vaccination. Described subset: circulating Tfh, non-naive CD4+CXCR5+PD-1+ (ICOS+CD38+ or ICOS-CD38-). All receptors derive from an adult who received the influenza vaccine.

The V call is TRBV27, the J call TRBJ2-7; 9 bases fit TRBD2. From germline, CDR1 is MNHEY and CDR2 SMNVEV (reference sequence). V dropped 6 bases and J dropped 4; count of bases not matched to a gene: 7. The CDR3 loop spans 14 amino acids. Here the CDR3 DNA reads TGTGCCAGCAGGCGGGCGGGAGGGAGATACGAGCAGTACTTC. Translation: CASRRAGGRYEQYF.

The chain combines TRBV27 with TRBJ1-5; D remains unclear. This CDR3 is built from 15 residues. CDR1 is MNHEY and CDR2 is SMNVEV in the germline V gene (reference sequence). The V end lost 6 bases, the J end lost 2 bases, and 14 bases lay between the germline ends. The CDR3 DNA reads TGTGCCAGCAGCGGGTCTTGGTCGGGCAATCAGCCCCAGCATTTT. Encoded protein: CASSGSWSGNQPQHF.

The CDR3 nucleotides are TGTGCCAGCAGCCCGTTGCGGGCAGGGGAGACCGGGGAGCTGTTTTTT. This gives the protein CASSPLRAGETGELFF. This sequence joins TRBV5-5 and TRBJ2-2; a possible D gene is TRBD1 (6 bases). Between the trimmed V and J ends, which lost 4 bases and 5 bases, there was a span of 18 bases. Germline V gene data show CDR1 as SGHKS and CDR2 as YYEKEE (reference sequence). This CDR3 comprises 16 residues.

On this clone itself: The sample carries other DNA sequences with the same CDR3. The chain uses TRBV5-4 and TRBJ1-1, with D perhaps TRBD1 (5 bases). Germline CDR1 and CDR2: SGHNT and YYREEE (reference sequence). Trimming stripped 0 bases from V and 7 bases from J, with 10 bases between. The CDR3 is 13 residues long. CDR3 region: CASSLGGTGEAFF. The CDR3 coding sequence is TGTGCCAGCAGCTTGGGGGGAACAGGTGAAGCTTTCTTT.

V usage is TRBV7-9 and J usage is TRBJ1-2; D uncertain. Germline lookup yields CDR1 SEHNR and CDR2 FQNEAQ (reference sequence). The CDR3 extends over 11 amino acids. V was cut by 5 bases and J by 4 bases, with 5 bases left in between. In DNA form, the CDR3 reads TGTGCCAGCAGCCCCGGCTATGGCTACACCTTC. It yields the protein CASSPGYGYTF.

The V and J genes are TRBV28 and TRBJ1-2; D is ambiguous. The CDR3 is 15 residues long. Trimming stripped 4 bases from V and 7 bases from J, with 19 bases between. CDR1 is MDHEN and CDR2 is SYDVKM in the germline V gene. CDR3 residues: CASSSPTPGMLGYTF. CDR3 sequence (DNA): TGTGCCAGCAGTTCCCCCACCCCCGGTATGCTTGGCTACACCTTC.

This clone was counted between two and nine times. The rearrangement links TRBV21-1 to TRBJ1-4; the table assigns TRBD1, which was not confirmed against the DNA. TRBV21-1 is an annotated pseudogene. The length of the CDR3 is 19 residues. The CDR3 is CASSYEKGGQLATNEKLFF. CDR3 DNA: TGTGCCAGCAGCTATGAAAAAGGTGGGCAGCTTGCAACTAATGAAAAACTGTTTTTT.

V and J are TRBV27 and TRBJ2-3, with TRBD2 matching 12 bases. The V and J ends lost 4 bases and 7 bases, in that order; junction bases with no gene match: 9. This CDR3 is built from 16 residues. CDR1 MNHEY and CDR2 SMNVEV come from the germline V gene (reference sequence). In DNA form, the CDR3 reads TGTGCCAGCAGTTCCCCTAGCGGGGGGGCTGTTTATACGCAGTATTTT. Translation gives CASSSPSGGAVYTQYF.

The chain joins TRBV6-6 to TRBJ1-2, with D uncertain. The V end lost 5 bases, the J end lost 8 bases, and 15 bases lay between the germline ends. Per the germline V gene, CDR1 is MNHNY and CDR2 is SVGAGI (reference sequence). This CDR3 is built from 13 residues. CDR3 nucleotide sequence: TGTGCCAGCAGTGTCGCGGGCGTCGGGGGCTACACCTTC. Translated, it gives CASSVAGVGGYTF.

Comments on this clone: Its ends do not fully match the called genes, so a read error is possible. The V gene is TRBV27, the J gene TRBJ1-4, with D uncertain. Germline CDR1 MNHEY, CDR2 SMNVEV (reference sequence). CDR3 length: 11 residues. CDR3 in amino acids: CASFRVGARLF. The CDR3 DNA reads as TGTGCCAGCTTCCGGGTAGGTGCCCGTCTTTTT.

This clone was observed once. This chain joins TRBV6-6 and TRBJ2-7; TRBD2 might be the D (5 bases). The V gene lost 2 bases and the J gene lost 3 bases, with 11 bases spanning the gap. Germline assignment: CDR1 MNHNY and CDR2 SVGAGI (reference sequence). The length of the CDR3 is 14 residues. CDR3 loop: CASSYPNEGYEQYF. As DNA, the CDR3 is TGTGCCAGCAGTTACCCTAACGAGGGCTACGAGCAGTACTTC.

This chain connects TRBV27 to TRBJ2-3; a weak D match, TRBD2 (5 bases). This CDR3 comprises 17 residues. Germline V gives CDR1 MNHEY, CDR2 SMNVEV (reference sequence). V was trimmed by 5 bases and J by 4 bases, leaving 22 bases between them. In DNA, the CDR3 is TGTGCCAGCAGTCCTGCCCTCACCCAACTAGTTGCAGATACGCAGTATTTT. Amino acid sequence: CASSPALTQLVADTQYF.

This clone occurred once. The CDR3 reads CASSLSSGTSSYEQYF. The CDR3 DNA sequence: TGTGCCAGCAGTTTATCCTCAGGGACTAGCTCCTACGAGCAGTACTTC. This chain joins TRBV28 and TRBJ2-7; 8 nucleotides align to TRBD2. Germline V gene data show CDR1 as MDHEN and CDR2 as SYDVKM. J lost 0 bases, V lost 1 base, and 5 bases had no gene match. The CDR3 has 16 amino acids.

J is TRBJ1-4 and V is TRBV2; D is undetermined. Germline-derived CDR1 and CDR2 are SNHLY and FYNNEI. This CDR3 region has 13 residues. Trimming stripped 6 bases from V and 4 bases from J, with 9 bases between. The CDR3 region is CASRILINEKLFF. CDR3 sequence (DNA): TGTGCCAGCAGAATCCTAATTAATGAAAAACTGTTTTTT.

This clone was detected only once. The V and J genes are TRBV27 and TRBJ2-7; TRBD1 matches 10 bases. Germline CDR1 MNHEY, CDR2 SMNVEV (reference sequence). The junction had 3 bases not matched to a gene; V was cut back by 4 bases and J by 0 bases. There are 15 residues in the CDR3. CDR3 nucleotide sequence: TGTGCCAGCAGTTACCGGGACAGGGGCTCCTACGAGCAGTACTTC. This encodes CASSYRDRGSYEQYF.

This chain joins TRBV5-1 and TRBJ2-1, with TRBD2 matching 9 bases. The CDR3 contains 15 residues. Trimming removed 1 base from V and 7 bases from J; junction bases left unmatched: 6. CDR1 is SGHRS and CDR2 is YFSETQ in the germline V gene. The CDR3 region has the DNA TGCGCCAGCAGCTTGTCTAGCGGGGTGGGGAATGAGCAGTTCTTC. It translates to CASSLSSGVGNEQFF. The entire variable domain, with the rest obtained from reference TRBV5-1 and TRBJ2-1, is as follows: KAGVTQTPRYLIKTRGQQVTLSCSPISGHRSVSWYQQTPGQGLQFLFEYFSETQRNKGNFPGRFSGRQFSNSRSEMNVSTLELGDSALYLCASSLSSGVGNEQFFGPGTRLTVL.

The chain couples TRBV2 to TRBJ1-5; TRBD1 might be the D (5 bases). The V end lost 1 base, the J end lost 7 bases, and 26 bases lay between the germline ends. From germline, CDR1 is SNHLY and CDR2 FYNNEI. The CDR3 has 19 amino acids. This CDR3 is CASSEGGLRGEVARQPQHF. The CDR3 nucleotides are TGTGCCAGCAGTGAAGGAGGGCTACGGGGGGAAGTGGCGAGGCAGCCCCAGCATTTT.

The chain uses TRBV29-1 and TRBJ2-1, with D possibly TRBD2 on 7 matching bases. Deletions cut 4 bases from V and 5 bases from J, with 15 bases between. Germline V gene data show CDR1 as SQVTM and CDR2 as ANQGSEA. This CDR3 is 14 amino acids long. The CDR3 region has the DNA TGCAGCGTTGGAGGGGGGGCTCGGCACAATGAGCAGTTCTTC. This sequence encodes CSVGGGARHNEQFF.

This clone was picked up one time. CDR3 loop: CASSSWQANYGYTF. DNA of the CDR3: TGCGCCAGCAGCTCCTGGCAGGCTAACTATGGCTACACCTTC. The chain carries TRBV5-1 and TRBJ1-2; D gene ambiguous. Germline V lookup: CDR1 SGHRS, CDR2 YFSETQ. Between the trimmed V and J ends, which lost 3 bases and 0 bases, there was a span of 9 bases. This CDR3 is built from 14 residues.

J is TRBJ2-2 and V is TRBV9, with D perhaps matching TRBD1 (6 bases). CDR1 is SGDLS and CDR2 is YYNGEE in the germline V gene. Trimming pared 7 bases from V and 15 bases from J, leaving 19 bases between. This CDR3 spans 12 amino acids. This CDR3 reads CASENSRGSLFF. CDR3 in DNA: TGTGCCAGCGAGAACTCTAGGGGGAGCTTGTTTTTT.

Note on this clone: Because it lacks the conserved phenylalanine or tryptophan at the end, this CDR3 is likely a read error. CDR3 amino acids: CASSVGGLNNSPLHL. The CDR3 DNA is TGCGCCAGCAGTGTAGGGGGTCTTAATAATTCACCCCTCCACCTT. The J gene is TRBJ1-6, the V gene TRBV10-2, with a possible D match to TRBD1 (6 bases). Trimming removed 4 bases from V and 5 bases from J, with 12 bases in between. The germline gives CDR1 WSHSY, CDR2 SAAADI. The CDR3 runs 15 residues.

V gene TRBV28 combines with J gene TRBJ2-2, with 9 bases lining up with TRBD2. This CDR3 spans 14 amino acids. Germline V gene lookup returns CDR1 MDHEN and CDR2 SYDVKM. V was pared by 6 bases and J by 5 bases, with 4 bases of the junction left unmatched. This CDR3 is CASRGAGGTGELFF. CDR3 in DNA: TGTGCCAGCAGGGGAGCGGGAGGTACCGGGGAGCTGTTTTTT.

In this sample, this clone turned up once. The rearrangement uses TRBV30 and TRBJ2-3; 8 bases agree with TRBD1. The germline V gene encodes CDR1 GTSNPN and CDR2 SVGIG (reference sequence). V was clipped by 4 bases and J by 6 bases; unmatched bases: 9. This CDR3 contains 14 residues. This CDR3 reads CAWKRPGGADTQYF. Here the CDR3 DNA reads TGTGCCTGGAAAAGACCAGGGGGCGCGGATACGCAGTATTTT. The full variable domain, completed using reference TRBV30 and TRBJ2-3, is SQTIHQWPATLVQPVGSPLSLECTVEGTSNPNLYWYRQAAGRGLQLLFYSVGIGQISSEVPQNLSASRPQDRQFILSSKKLLLSDSGFYLCAWKRPGGADTQYFGPGTRLTVL.

This clone was seen more than once but under ten times. The chain uses TRBV4-1 and TRBJ1-2, with 8 bases fitting TRBD1. Germline trimming cut 1 base from V and 4 bases from J; bases unmatched to any gene: 8. Germline lookup yields CDR1 MGHRA and CDR2 YSYEKL. This CDR3 has 16 residues. The CDR3 loop is CASSQVTGGGFYGYTF. The CDR3 nucleotides are TGCGCCAGCAGCCAAGTAACAGGGGGAGGATTCTATGGCTACACCTTC.

The table lists this clone with a few counts. The rearrangement links TRBV15 to TRBJ1-6; TRBD1 might be the D (6 bases). Trimming took 0 bases from V and 10 from J, leaving 13 bases between them. The CDR3 spans 15 residues. Germline lookup yields CDR1 LNHNV and CDR2 YYDKDF (reference sequence). The CDR3 DNA reads TGTGCCACCAGCAGAGACCGGGGGGCGGAATCACCCCTCCACTTT. This encodes CATSRDRGAESPLHF.

This clone was seen only a few times. This chain uses TRBV7-8 with TRBJ1-2; TRBD1 matches at 8 bases. This CDR3 spans 12 amino acids. Unmatched junction bases numbered 4, after V lost 5 bases and J lost 8 bases. Germline CDR1 and CDR2: SGHVS and FQNEAQ. In DNA, the CDR3 is TGTGCCAGCAGCCTGGACAGGGTGGGCTACACCTTC. It codes for CASSLDRVGYTF.